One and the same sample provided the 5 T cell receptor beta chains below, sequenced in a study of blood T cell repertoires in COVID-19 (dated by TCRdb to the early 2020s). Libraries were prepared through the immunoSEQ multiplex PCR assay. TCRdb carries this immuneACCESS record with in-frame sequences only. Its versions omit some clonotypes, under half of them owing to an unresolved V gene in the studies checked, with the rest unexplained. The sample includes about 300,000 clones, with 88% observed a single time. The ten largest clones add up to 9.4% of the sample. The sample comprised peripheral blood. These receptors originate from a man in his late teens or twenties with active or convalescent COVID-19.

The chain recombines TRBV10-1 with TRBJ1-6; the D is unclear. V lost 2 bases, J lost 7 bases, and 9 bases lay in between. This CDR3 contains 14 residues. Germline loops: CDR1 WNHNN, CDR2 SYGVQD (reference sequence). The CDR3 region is CASSETVENSPLHF. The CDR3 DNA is TGCGCCAGCAGTGAGACAGTTGAAAATTCACCCCTCCACTTT.

The CDR3 here is CANPTGGLVYGYTF. CDR3 DNA: TGTGCCAACCCGACAGGGGGCTTGGTCTATGGCTACACCTTC. The V and J genes are TRBV2 and TRBJ1-2, with 10 positions matching TRBD1. V was pared by 10 bases and J by 4 bases, with 9 bases of the junction left unmatched. Germline V CDR1 and CDR2: SNHLY, FYNNEI. The CDR3 sequence is 14 residues long.

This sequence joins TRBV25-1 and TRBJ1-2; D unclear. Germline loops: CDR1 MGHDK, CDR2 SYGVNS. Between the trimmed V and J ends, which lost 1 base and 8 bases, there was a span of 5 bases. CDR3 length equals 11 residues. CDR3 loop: CASSESGGYTF. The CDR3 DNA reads TGTGCCAGCAGTGAATCGGGGGGCTACACCTTC.

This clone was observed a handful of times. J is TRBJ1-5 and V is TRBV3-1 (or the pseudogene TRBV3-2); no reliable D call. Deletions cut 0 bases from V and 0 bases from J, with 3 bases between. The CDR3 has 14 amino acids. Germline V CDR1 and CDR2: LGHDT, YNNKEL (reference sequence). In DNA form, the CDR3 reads TGTGCCAGCAGCCAAGACTATAGCAATCAGCCCCAGCATTTT. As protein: CASSQDYSNQPQHF.

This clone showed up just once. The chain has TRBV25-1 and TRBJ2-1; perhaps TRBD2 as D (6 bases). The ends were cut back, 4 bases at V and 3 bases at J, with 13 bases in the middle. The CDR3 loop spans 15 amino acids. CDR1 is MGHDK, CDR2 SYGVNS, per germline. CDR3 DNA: TGTGCCAGCAGTGGGGACTGGCAGAACTACAATGAGCAGTTCTTC. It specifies CASSGDWQNYNEQFF.